The 3 T cell receptor beta chains below come from one sample, sequenced in a study of shared clonotypes between healthy human individuals. Sequencing was performed with immunoSEQ multiplex PCR; in TCRdb, only in-frame clones are kept and a portion is missing. The table shows roughly 2 million clones, with approximately 94% occurring only once. Sequencing input: naive CD4+ T cells sorted from blood. Subset reported: CD45RA+ positively selected. These receptors all come from a man in his late teens or twenties in good health.

The rearrangement uses TRBV29-1 and TRBJ2-7; 7 bases are shared with TRBD2. The germline CDR1 and CDR2 sequences are SQVTM and ANQGSEA. The CDR3 length is 15 residues. After removal of 3 bases from V and 1 base from J, the junction contained 9 bases not matched to a gene. The CDR3 loop reads CSVEPLAADSYEQYF. As DNA, the CDR3 is TGCAGCGTTGAGCCCCTAGCGGCGGATTCCTACGAGCAGTACTTC.

J is TRBJ1-3 and V is TRBV4-2; no definite D call. Trimming shortened V by 3 bases and J by 0 bases, and 9 bases separated the two germline ends. The germline V gene has CDR1 LGHNA and CDR2 YNFKEQ. The CDR3 runs to 15 residues. Here the CDR3 DNA reads TGTGCCAGCAGCCAGCTCTCGAGCTCTGGAAACACCATATATTTT. Amino acid sequence: CASSQLSSSGNTIYF.

This clone was seen once. The chain combines TRBV28 with TRBJ2-7, with 10 bases lining up with TRBD1. Trimming at V came to 8 bases and at J to 2 bases, leaving 3 bases not matched to a gene. The CDR3 has 13 amino acids. The germline V gene has CDR1 MDHEN and CDR2 SYDVKM. The CDR3 reads CASGQGVTYEQYF. The CDR3 DNA is TGTGCCAGCGGACAGGGGGTAACCTACGAGCAGTACTTC.